The clone carrying this TCR beta chain was counted a few times. Its antigen is still unknown. TCRdb reprocessed the PCR reads with MiXCR, giving one entry per CDR3 protein. The sample holds under 600,000 distinct CDR3 sequences, around 23% seen once. This specimen comes from a study of molecular identifiers for immune sequencing clone quantification. Study summary: The replicate experiment used RNA from roughly 21,000 or 96,000 naive CD8 cells. This RNA was split into five aliquots, and four of them were sequenced.

Germline V gives CDR1 DFQATT, CDR2 SNEGSKA (reference sequence). V was clipped by 7 bases and J by 5 bases, with 20 bases between them. The CDR3 contains 14 residues. The study, taken as a whole, reports: The study found clones above 20 RNA copies held over 99% of effector molecules and under 1% in naive cells. With a barcode shared among identical TCR molecules, highly expanded clone sizes could be underestimated.

The clonotype comes from a human donor in good health. Some libraries in this study had Jurkat cell RNA spiked in. Input material: naive CD8+ T cells from blood, with Jurkat cell RNA spiked in. Specified subset: FACS-sorted CD8+CD4-CCR7+CD45RA+ naive T cells. V and J are TRBV20-1 and TRBJ2-5; a weak D match, TRBD2 (5 bases). The CDR3 sequence is CSGRFGGLAETQYF. As DNA, the CDR3 is TGCAGTGGAAGATTTGGCGGGCTGGCGGAGACCCAGTACTTC.